The TCR beta chain under discussion was sequenced for a study of cytomegalovirus exposure and HLA in healthy donors. The PCR had 60 Vbeta and 13 Jbeta primers. Produced via immunoSEQ multiplex PCR; TCRdb's table is partial and in-frame only. This sample's table reports around 42,000 clones. Trimming removed 2 bases from V and 9 bases from J; junction bases left unmatched: 9. CDR1 is GTSNPN, CDR2 SVGIG, per germline (reference sequence). The CDR3 has 14 residues. The sequenced material came from PBMCs. This sequence joins TRBV30 and TRBJ1-2, with 10 bases lining up with TRBD1. This TCR derives from a man aged 25 to 45 in good health and CMV-seronegative. The CDR3 DNA is TGTGCCTGGAGTCGGGACAGGGGCACCCGGAGCTACACCTTC. This codes for CAWSRDRGTRSYTF.